Here is one TCR beta chain with its context. The antigen remains unidentified. As for time point: 2015-2016 season, pre-vaccination. Only in-frame clones appear in the TCRdb table, and some are missing; sequencing was by immunoSEQ multiplex PCR. The sample includes about 14,000 clones, nearly 80% of them seen just once. The sample originates from a study of follicular helper T cells after annual influenza vaccination. The germline CDR1 and CDR2 sequences are SGHRS and YFSETQ. The CDR3 runs to 16 residues. The V end was cut by 4 bases, the J end by 3 bases, with 17 bases between. Overall study findings and caveats: Plasmablast frequency change correlated with clonality change in ICOS+CD38+ cTfh.

The rearrangement joins TRBV5-1 to TRBJ2-1, with D perhaps TRBD2 (6 bases). This clonotype was sampled from an adult who received the influenza vaccine. The starting material was CXCR5- memory CD4+ T cells sorted from blood, obtained on the day of influenza vaccination. DNA of the CDR3: TGCGCCAGCAGCGGGACGCTAGCGTCAGTCTACAATGAGCAGTTCTTC. Its translation is CASSGTLASVYNEQFF.